What follows are 10 T cell receptor beta chains derived from one specimen sequenced in a study of cytomegalovirus exposure and HLA in healthy donors. Primers included in the PCR were 60 Vbeta and 13 Jbeta primers. Only in-frame clones appear in the TCRdb table, and some are missing; sequencing was by immunoSEQ multiplex PCR. The table shows approximately 130,000 clones, with about 61% occurring only once. Input material: PBMCs. The receptor set was obtained from a woman aged 40 to 50 in good health and CMV-seronegative.

This sequence joins TRBV5-1 and TRBJ2-3; 8 nucleotides align to TRBD2. The germline V gene has CDR1 SGHRS and CDR2 YFSETQ. This CDR3 is 15 amino acids long. Germline trimming cut 2 bases from V and 3 bases from J; bases unmatched to any gene: 5. CDR3 nucleotide sequence: TGCGCCAGCAGCTTAGGCGGGGGGCGAACAGATACGCAGTATTTT. Residues: CASSLGGGRTDTQYF.

The chain uses TRBV5-1 and TRBJ2-1, with D possibly matching TRBD2 (5 bases). V was cut by 0 bases and J by 7 bases, with 8 bases left in between. Germline lookup yields CDR1 SGHRS and CDR2 YFSETQ. The CDR3 runs 13 residues. The CDR3 loop reads CASSLARGNEQFF. CDR3 in DNA: TGCGCCAGCAGCTTGGCCCGGGGTAATGAGCAGTTCTTC. Complete variable domain (other parts from reference TRBV5-1 and TRBJ2-1): KAGVTQTPRYLIKTRGQQVTLSCSPISGHRSVSWYQQTPGQGLQFLFEYFSETQRNKGNFPGRFSGRQFSNSRSEMNVSTLELGDSALYLCASSLARGNEQFFGPGTRLTVL.

This chain joins TRBV12-5 and TRBJ2-2; D may be TRBD1 (6 bases). Trimming stripped 7 bases from V and 1 base from J, with 10 bases between. The CDR3 length is 14 residues. Germline CDR1 is LGHNT and CDR2 is FRNRAP. The DNA of the CDR3 is TGTGCTAGTGTTCTGGGACAGAACACCGGGGAGCTGTTTTTT. Translated: CASVLGQNTGELFF. The full variable domain, completed using reference TRBV12-5 and TRBJ2-2, is DARVTQTPRHKVTEMGQEVTMRCQPILGHNTVFWYRQTMMQGLELLAYFRNRAPLDDSGMPKDRFSAEMPDATLATLKIQPSEPRDSAVYFCASVLGQNTGELFFGEGSRLTVL.

This clone has only a few counts. The rearrangement uses TRBV5-1 and TRBJ1-2, with D perhaps matching TRBD1 (6 bases). V lost 0 bases and J 3 bases, leaving 9 bases between the germline ends. Germline CDR1 SGHRS, CDR2 YFSETQ. CDR3 length: 14 amino acids. The CDR3 bases are TGCGCCAGCAGCTTGGAGGGGGTGTACTATGGCTACACCTTC. This codes for CASSLEGVYYGYTF.

This clone was seen only a few times. The J gene is TRBJ1-2, the V gene TRBV28; D not certain. The length of the CDR3 is 12 residues. CDR1 and CDR2 from the germline V gene are MDHEN and SYDVKM. The V and J ends lost 3 bases and 8 bases respectively, with 10 bases between them. The CDR3 DNA reads as TGTGCCAGCAGTTTTATCCTGGAGGGCTACACCTTC. Residues: CASSFILEGYTF.

V and J are TRBV2 and TRBJ1-6, with TRBD1 as a possible D gene (6 bases). Germline CDR1 SNHLY, CDR2 FYNNEI. The CDR3 loop spans 16 amino acids. Trimming took 6 bases from V and 9 from J, leaving 21 bases between them. CDR3 amino acids: CASSALTGTLGSPLHF. The CDR3 DNA sequence: TGTGCCAGCAGCGCCCTCACAGGGACCCTCGGTTCACCCCTCCACTTT.

Only a few counts were recorded for this clone. The genes are TRBV9 and TRBJ1-2; perhaps TRBD1 as D (6 bases). CDR3 length equals 14 residues. Germline CDR1 is SGDLS and CDR2 is YYNGEE. Trimming took 0 bases from V and 4 from J, leaving 10 bases between them. CDR3 coding DNA: TGTGCCAGCAGCGTAGAAGGGGGAAGCTATGGCTACACCTTC. This encodes CASSVEGGSYGYTF.

This sequence joins TRBV28 and TRBJ1-2; D is ambiguous. From germline, CDR1 is MDHEN and CDR2 SYDVKM. CDR3 size: 13 residues. V lost 6 bases and J lost 5, with 13 bases in between. The CDR3 bases are TGTGCCAGCAGCCTTCGAAGCCCTTATGGCTACACCTTC. Amino acids: CASSLRSPYGYTF.

The chain uses TRBV5-1 and TRBJ2-5, with TRBD1 matching 7 bases. Germline-derived CDR1 and CDR2 are SGHRS and YFSETQ. CDR3 length equals 15 residues. With 1 base clipped from V and 2 bases from J, the junction kept 5 bases outside the gene matches. CDR3 sequence: CASSLWGQPQETQYF. DNA for the CDR3: TGCGCCAGCAGCTTGTGGGGACAGCCTCAAGAGACCCAGTACTTC.

The chain joins TRBV9 to TRBJ1-3, with D maybe TRBD1 (5 bases). This CDR3 comprises 14 residues. Looked up from germline, CDR1 is SGDLS and CDR2 is YYNGEE. V was cut by 3 bases and J by 8 bases, with 15 bases left in between. The CDR3 protein is CASSALAGSDTIYF. DNA for the CDR3: TGTGCCAGCAGCGCACTAGCAGGGTCGGACACCATATATTTT.